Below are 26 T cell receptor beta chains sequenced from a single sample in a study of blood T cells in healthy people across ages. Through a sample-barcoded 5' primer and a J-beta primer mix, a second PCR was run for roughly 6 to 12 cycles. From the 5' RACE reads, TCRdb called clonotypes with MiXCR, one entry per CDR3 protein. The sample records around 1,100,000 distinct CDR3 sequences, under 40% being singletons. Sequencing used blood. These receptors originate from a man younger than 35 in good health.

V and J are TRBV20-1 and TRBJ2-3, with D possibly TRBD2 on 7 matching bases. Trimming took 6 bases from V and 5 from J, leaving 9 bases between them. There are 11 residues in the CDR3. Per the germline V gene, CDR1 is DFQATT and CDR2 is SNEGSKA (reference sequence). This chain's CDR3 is CSAGGEDTQYF. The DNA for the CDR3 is TGCAGTGCAGGGGGGGAAGATACGCAGTATTTT.

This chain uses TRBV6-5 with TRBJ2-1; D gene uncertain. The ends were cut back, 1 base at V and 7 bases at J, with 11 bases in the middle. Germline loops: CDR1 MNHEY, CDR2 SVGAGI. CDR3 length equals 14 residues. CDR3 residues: CASSYFPSRNEQFF. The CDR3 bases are TGTGCCAGCAGTTACTTCCCTTCCAGGAATGAGCAGTTCTTC.

DNA of the CDR3: TGTGCCAGCAGCCCAGGGGCCTATCAGCCCCAGCATTTT. Translation gives CASSPGAYQPQHF. The V gene is TRBV7-9, the J gene TRBJ1-5, with D perhaps matching TRBD1 (6 bases). Trimming took off 5 bases at V and 5 bases at J, with 10 bases between the two ends. CDR3 length equals 13 residues. The V gene's germline CDR1 is SEHNR and CDR2 FQNEAQ (reference sequence).

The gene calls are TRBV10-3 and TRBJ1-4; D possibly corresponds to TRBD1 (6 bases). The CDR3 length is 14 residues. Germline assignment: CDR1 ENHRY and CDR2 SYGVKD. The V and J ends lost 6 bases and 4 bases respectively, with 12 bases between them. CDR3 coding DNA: TGTGCCATCAGGAGTGGGGGGCTTAATGAAAAACTGTTTTTT. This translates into CAIRSGGLNEKLFF.

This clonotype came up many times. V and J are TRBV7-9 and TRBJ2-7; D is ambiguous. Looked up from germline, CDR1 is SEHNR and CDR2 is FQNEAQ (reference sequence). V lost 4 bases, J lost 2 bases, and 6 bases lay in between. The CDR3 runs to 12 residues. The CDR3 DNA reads TGTGCCAGCAGCTCATCAGCCTACGAGCAGTACTTC. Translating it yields CASSSSAYEQYF.

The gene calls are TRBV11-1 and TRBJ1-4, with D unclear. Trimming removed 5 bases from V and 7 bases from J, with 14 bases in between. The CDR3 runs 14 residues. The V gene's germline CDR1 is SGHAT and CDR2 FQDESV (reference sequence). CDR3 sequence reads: CASSGPTWGEKLFF. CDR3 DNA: TGTGCCAGCAGCGGGCCCACTTGGGGTGAAAAACTGTTTTTT.

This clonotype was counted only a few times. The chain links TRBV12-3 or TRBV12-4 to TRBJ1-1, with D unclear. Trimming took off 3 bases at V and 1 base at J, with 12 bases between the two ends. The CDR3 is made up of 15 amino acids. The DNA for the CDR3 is TGTGCCAGCAGTTTGGGAGGGTGGGGGAACACTGAAGCTTTCTTT. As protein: CASSLGGWGNTEAFF.

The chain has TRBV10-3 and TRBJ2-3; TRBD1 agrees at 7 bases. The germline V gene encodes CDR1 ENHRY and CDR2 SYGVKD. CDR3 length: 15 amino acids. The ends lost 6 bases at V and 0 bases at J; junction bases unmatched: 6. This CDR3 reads CAIRDTGASTDTQYF. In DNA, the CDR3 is TGTGCCATCAGGGATACAGGGGCGAGCACAGATACGCAGTATTTT.

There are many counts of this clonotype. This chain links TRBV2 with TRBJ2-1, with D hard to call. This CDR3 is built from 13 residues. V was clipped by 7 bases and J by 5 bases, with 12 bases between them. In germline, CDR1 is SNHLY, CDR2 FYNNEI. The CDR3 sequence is CASMLGFNNEQFF. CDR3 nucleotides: TGTGCCAGCATGCTAGGGTTCAACAATGAGCAGTTCTTC.

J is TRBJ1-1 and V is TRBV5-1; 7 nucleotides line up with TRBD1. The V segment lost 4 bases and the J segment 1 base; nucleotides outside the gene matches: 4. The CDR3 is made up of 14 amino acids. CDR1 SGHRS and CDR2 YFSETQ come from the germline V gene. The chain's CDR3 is CASSLDRKNTEAFF. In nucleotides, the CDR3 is TGCGCCAGCAGCCTGGACAGGAAGAACACTGAAGCTTTCTTT. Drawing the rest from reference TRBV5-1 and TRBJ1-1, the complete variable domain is KAGVTQTPRYLIKTRGQQVTLSCSPISGHRSVSWYQQTPGQGLQFLFEYFSETQRNKGNFPGRFSGRQFSNSRSEMNVSTLELGDSALYLCASSLDRKNTEAFFGQGTRLTVV.

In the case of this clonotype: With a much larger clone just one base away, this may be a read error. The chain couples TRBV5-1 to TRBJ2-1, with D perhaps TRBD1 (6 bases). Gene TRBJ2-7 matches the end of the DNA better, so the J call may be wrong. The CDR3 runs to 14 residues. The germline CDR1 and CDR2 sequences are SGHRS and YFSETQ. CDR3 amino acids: CASSVDSPYNEQYF. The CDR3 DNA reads TGCGCCAGCAGCGTGGACAGCCCTTACAATGAGCAGTACTTC.

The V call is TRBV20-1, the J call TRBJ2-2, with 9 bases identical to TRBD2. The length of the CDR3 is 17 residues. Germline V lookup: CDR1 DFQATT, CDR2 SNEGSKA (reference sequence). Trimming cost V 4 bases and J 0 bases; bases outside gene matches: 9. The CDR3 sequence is CSAIPLAGDANTGELFF. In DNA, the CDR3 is TGCAGTGCTATACCCTTAGCGGGGGACGCGAACACCGGGGAGCTGTTTTTT.

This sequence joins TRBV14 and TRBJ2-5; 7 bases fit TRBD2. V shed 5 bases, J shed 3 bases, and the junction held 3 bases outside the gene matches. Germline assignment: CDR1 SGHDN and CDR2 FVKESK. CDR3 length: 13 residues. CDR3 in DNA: TGTGCCAGCAGCTCGGGACTAAAAGAGACCCAGTACTTC. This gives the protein CASSSGLKETQYF.

CDR3 amino acids: CASSQRTDRLGYGYTF. The CDR3 nucleotides read TGTGCCAGCAGCCAACGTACGGACAGGTTGGGGTATGGCTACACCTTC. This chain joins TRBV3-1 and TRBJ1-2; TRBD1 matches 7 bases. J gave up 5 bases and V 2 bases, and 11 bases lay outside the gene matches. The CDR3 length is 16 residues. Germline CDR1 and CDR2: LGHDT and YNNKEL (reference sequence).

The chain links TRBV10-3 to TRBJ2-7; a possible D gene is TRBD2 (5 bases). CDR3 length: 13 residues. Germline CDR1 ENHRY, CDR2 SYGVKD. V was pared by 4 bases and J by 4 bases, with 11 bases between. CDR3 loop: CAISGNGLYEQYF. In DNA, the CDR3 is TGTGCCATCAGTGGAAATGGACTGTACGAGCAGTACTTC.

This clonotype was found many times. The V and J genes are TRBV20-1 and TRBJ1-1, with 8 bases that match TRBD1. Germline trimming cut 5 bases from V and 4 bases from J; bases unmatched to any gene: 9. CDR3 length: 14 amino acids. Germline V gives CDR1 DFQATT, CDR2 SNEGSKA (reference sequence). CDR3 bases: TGCAGTGCTGGGAAGACAGGGGTGGCCACTGAAGCTTTCTTT. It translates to CSAGKTGVATEAFF.

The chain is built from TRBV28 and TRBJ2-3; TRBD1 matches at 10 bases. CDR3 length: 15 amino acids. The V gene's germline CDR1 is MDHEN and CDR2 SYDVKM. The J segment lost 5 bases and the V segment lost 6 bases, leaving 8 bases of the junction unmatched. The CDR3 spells CASREVGQGEDTQYF. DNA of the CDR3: TGTGCCAGCAGGGAAGTCGGACAGGGGGAAGATACGCAGTATTTT.

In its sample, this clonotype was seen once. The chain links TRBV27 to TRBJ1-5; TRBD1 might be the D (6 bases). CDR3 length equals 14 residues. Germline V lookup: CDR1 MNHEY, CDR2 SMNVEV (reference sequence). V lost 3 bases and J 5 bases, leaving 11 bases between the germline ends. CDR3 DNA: TGTGCCAGCAGTTTGGCAGGGGTCGATCAGCCCCAGCATTTT. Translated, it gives CASSLAGVDQPQHF.

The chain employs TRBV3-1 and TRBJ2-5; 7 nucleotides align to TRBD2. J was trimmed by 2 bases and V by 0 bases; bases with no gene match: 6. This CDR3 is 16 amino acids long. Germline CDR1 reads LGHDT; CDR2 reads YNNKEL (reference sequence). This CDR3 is CASSQEIGSGQETQYF. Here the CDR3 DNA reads TGTGCCAGCAGCCAAGAGATCGGTAGCGGGCAAGAGACCCAGTACTTC.

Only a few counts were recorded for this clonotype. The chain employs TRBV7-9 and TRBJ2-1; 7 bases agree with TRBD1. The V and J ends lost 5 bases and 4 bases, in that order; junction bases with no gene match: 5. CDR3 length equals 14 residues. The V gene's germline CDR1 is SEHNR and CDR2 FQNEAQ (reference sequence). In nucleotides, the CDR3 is TGTGCCAGCAGCCCCGCGGACAGGTACAATGAGCAGTTCTTC. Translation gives CASSPADRYNEQFF.

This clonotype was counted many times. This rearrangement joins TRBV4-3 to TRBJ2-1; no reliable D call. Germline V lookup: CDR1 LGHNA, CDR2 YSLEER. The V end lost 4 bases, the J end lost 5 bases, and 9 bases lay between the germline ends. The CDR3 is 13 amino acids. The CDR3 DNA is TGCGCCAGCAGCCCAAGACACCACAATGAGCAGTTCTTC. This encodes CASSPRHHNEQFF.

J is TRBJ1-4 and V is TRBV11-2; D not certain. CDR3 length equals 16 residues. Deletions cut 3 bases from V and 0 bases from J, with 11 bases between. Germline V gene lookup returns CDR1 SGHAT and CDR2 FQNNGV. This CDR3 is CASSLYEVATNEKLFF. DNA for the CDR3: TGTGCCAGCAGCTTGTATGAGGTTGCAACTAATGAAAAACTGTTTTTT.

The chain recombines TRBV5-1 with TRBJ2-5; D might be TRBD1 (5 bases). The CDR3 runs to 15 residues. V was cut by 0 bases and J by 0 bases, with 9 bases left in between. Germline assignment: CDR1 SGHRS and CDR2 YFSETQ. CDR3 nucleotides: TGCGCCAGCAGCTTGGTTAACAGGAACCAAGAGACCCAGTACTTC. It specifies CASSLVNRNQETQYF.

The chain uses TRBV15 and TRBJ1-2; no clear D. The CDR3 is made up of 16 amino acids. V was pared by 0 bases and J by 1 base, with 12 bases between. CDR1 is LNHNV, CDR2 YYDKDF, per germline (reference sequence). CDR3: CATSRDLSQINYGYTF. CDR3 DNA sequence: TGTGCCACCAGCAGAGATTTAAGCCAGATTAACTATGGCTACACCTTC. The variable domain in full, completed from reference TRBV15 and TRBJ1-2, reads DAMVIQNPRYQVTQFGKPVTLSCSQTLNHNVMYWYQQKSSQAPKLLFHYYDKDFNNEADTPDNFQSRRPNTSFCFLDIRSPGLGDTAMYLCATSRDLSQINYGYTFGSGTRLTVV.

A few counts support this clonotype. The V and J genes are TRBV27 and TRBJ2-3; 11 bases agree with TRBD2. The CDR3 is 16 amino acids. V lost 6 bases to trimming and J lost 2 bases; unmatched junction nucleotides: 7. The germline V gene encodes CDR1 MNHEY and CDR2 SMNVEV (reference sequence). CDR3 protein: CASSKTSGETTDTQYF. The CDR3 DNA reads TGTGCCAGCAGCAAGACTAGCGGGGAGACCACAGATACGCAGTATTTT.

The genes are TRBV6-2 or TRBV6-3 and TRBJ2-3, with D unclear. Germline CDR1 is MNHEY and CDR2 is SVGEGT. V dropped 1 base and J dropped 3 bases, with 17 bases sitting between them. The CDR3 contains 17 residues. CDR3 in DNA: TGTGCCAGCAGTTACTACCAGATCCCGAGCCGTACAGATACGCAGTATTTT. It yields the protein CASSYYQIPSRTDTQYF.